This T cell receptor (beta chain) was retrieved from a study of T cells in Graves' hyperthyroidism and ophthalmopathy. Across the whole study: Sampling of peripheral blood happened at initial diagnosis, prior to any treatment.

General study points: Most thyroid clonotypes expanded above 0.001 were also detected in blood. A model built on 13 V-J features separated ophthalmopathy from stable hyperthyroidism.

This clonotype has a count of ten or more. Antigen: not known. With 0 bases removed from V and 3 bases from J, the gap between germline ends came to 8 bases. Germline assignment: CDR1 MNHEY and CDR2 SVGAGI. The CDR3 sequence is 14 residues long. Under 3 months was the duration of disease in ophthalmopathy patients, who also had a Clinical Activity Score of at least 3 and a NOSPECS grade of at least 4. Amplification of TCR beta CDR3 regions used RNA as the template. TCR CDR3 underwent first-round RT-PCR with the HTBI primer set. A single record per CDR3 protein comes from TCRdb applying MiXCR to the multiplex PCR reads. The sample consists of 400,000 to 550,000 distinct CDR3 sequences, around 22% of them appearing once.

The rearrangement links TRBV6-5 to TRBJ1-2; a weak D match, TRBD1 (5 bases). This receptor was identified in a woman in her twenties or thirties with Graves' ophthalmopathy. The sample was blood. The CDR3 spells CASSYSQGYYGYTF. CDR3 nucleotide sequence: TGTGCCAGCAGTTACTCCCAGGGTTACTATGGCTACACCTTC.